Detailed here is one T cell receptor beta chain. These data are taken from a study of blood T cell repertoires in COVID-19. Background on the study: The study drew acute and convalescent COVID-19 samples from the United States, Italy and Spain.

This CDR3 is 15 amino acids long. The V gene lost 2 bases and the J gene lost 7 bases, with 14 bases spanning the gap. Looked up from germline, CDR1 is SNHLY and CDR2 is FYNNEI. Per the study methods: Estimation of nucleated cell counts relied on the amplification of reference gene primers. Assay used: immunoSEQ multiplex PCR; TCRdb lists only in-frame clones, some missing. V and J calls and clone size are as listed in that table; D and trimming were resolved from the DNA. Of about 250,000 clones in the sample, roughly 82% were seen once. The chain combines TRBV2 with TRBJ2-2, with a tentative D call TRBD2 (6 bases). Input material: peripheral blood. The clonotype comes from an elderly woman with active or convalescent COVID-19. CDR3 DNA sequence: TGTGCCAGCAGTGAATCGATACGGGAGAACGGGGAGCTGTTTTTT. Its protein is CASSESIRENGELFF.